At least ten counts were recorded for the clone carrying this T cell receptor (beta chain). Its cognate antigen is unknown. Donors with ophthalmopathy: moderate-to-severe activity, CAS ≥3, NOSPECS ≥4, duration under 3 months. The source of the sample is a study of Graves' ophthalmopathy and Graves' hyperthyroidism. Whole-study context: The study drew peripheral blood at initial diagnosis, before any treatment. General study results and limits: For separating ophthalmopathy from stable hyperthyroidism, a 13-signature model gave 85% to 90% sensitivity and 81.08% specificity. Sensitivity of under 71% and specificity of approximately 76% were achieved by the model that predicted ophthalmopathy progression.

From RNA, the CDR3 regions of TCR beta chains were amplified and sequenced. Investigators did first-round RT-PCR with HTBI primers, then second-round multiplex PCR. TCRdb processed the multiplex PCR reads anew with MiXCR; each CDR3 protein has one entry. The sample records approximately 160,000 distinct CDR3 sequences, around two fifths being singletons. Germline CDR1 MNHNS, CDR2 SASEGT. V was pared by 5 bases and J by 4 bases, with 11 bases between. This CDR3 is 14 amino acids long. The material sequenced was peripheral blood. The chain combines TRBV6-1 with TRBJ2-2; D is perhaps TRBD1 (6 bases). The sequence came from a man aged 25 to 40 with Graves' ophthalmopathy. The CDR3 region has the DNA TGTGCCAGCAGTCAAAGACAGGTCACCGGGGAGCTGTTTTTT. Protein sequence: CASSQRQVTGELFF.